The entry that follows covers one T cell receptor (beta chain) sequence. Its antigen remains unknown. Sample-barcoded 5' priming and a J-beta primer mix drove a second PCR of 7 to 11 cycles. A template-switch adaptor that had 12 random nucleotides put a tag on each cDNA molecule. TCRdb re-called the 5' RACE reads with MiXCR, one entry per CDR3 protein. The sample contains about 1.1 million distinct CDR3 sequences, less than 45% of which appear only once. These data are taken from a study of blood T cells in healthy people across ages. Whole-study findings and limits: Older age coincided with a roughly linear decline in TCR beta diversity per million T cells.

The CDR3 consists of 15 residues. With 6 bases removed from V and 1 base from J, the gap between germline ends came to 18 bases. From germline, CDR1 is DFQATT and CDR2 SNEGSKA (reference sequence). The sequence derives from a man aged 18 to 29 in good health. This rearrangement joins TRBV20-1 to TRBJ2-5, with D uncertain. Material for sequencing was blood. In nucleotides, the CDR3 is TGCAGTGCCCCCAGCCGACGAACCACCCAAGAGACCCAGTACTTC. It is translated as CSAPSRRTTQETQYF.